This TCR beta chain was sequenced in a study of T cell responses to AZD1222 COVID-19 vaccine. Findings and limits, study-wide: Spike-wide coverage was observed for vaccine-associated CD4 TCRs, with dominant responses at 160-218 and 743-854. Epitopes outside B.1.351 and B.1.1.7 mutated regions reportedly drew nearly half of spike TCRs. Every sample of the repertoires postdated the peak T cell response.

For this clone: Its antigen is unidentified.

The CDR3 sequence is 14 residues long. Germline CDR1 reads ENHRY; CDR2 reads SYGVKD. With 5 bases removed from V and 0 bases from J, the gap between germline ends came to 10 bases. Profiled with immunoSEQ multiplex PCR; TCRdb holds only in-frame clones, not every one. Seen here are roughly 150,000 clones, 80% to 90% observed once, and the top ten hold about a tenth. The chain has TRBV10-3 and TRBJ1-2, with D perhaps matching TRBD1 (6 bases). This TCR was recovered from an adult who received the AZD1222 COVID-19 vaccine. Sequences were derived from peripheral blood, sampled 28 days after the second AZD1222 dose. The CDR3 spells CAISQQGANYGYTF. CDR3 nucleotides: TGTGCCATCAGTCAACAGGGAGCTAACTATGGCTACACCTTC.